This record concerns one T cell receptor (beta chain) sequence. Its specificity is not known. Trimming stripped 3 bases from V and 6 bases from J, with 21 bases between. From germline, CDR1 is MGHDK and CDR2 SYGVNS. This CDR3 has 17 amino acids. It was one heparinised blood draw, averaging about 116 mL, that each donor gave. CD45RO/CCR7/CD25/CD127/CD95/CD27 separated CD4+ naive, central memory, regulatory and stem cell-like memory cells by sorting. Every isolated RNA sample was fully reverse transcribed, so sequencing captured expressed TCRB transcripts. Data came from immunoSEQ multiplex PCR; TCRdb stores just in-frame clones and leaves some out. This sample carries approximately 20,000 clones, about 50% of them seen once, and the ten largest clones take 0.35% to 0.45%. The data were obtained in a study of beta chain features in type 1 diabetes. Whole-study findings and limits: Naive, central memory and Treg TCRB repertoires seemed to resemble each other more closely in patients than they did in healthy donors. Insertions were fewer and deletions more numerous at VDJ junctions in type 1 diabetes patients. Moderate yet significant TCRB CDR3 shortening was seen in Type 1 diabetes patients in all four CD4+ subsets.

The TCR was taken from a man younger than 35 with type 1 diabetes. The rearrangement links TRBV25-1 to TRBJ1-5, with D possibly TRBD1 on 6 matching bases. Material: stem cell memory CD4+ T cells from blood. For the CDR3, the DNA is TGTGCCAGCAGTGAGGATACAACAGGGAAAGGGGCTCAGCCCCAGCATTTT. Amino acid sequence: CASSEDTTGKGAQPQHF. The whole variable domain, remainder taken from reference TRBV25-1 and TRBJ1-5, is EADIYQTPRYLVIGTGKKITLECSQTMGHDKMYWYQQDPGMELHLIHYSYGVNSTEKGDLSSESTVSRIRTEHFPLTLESARPSHTSQYLCASSEDTTGKGAQPQHFGDGTRLSIL.